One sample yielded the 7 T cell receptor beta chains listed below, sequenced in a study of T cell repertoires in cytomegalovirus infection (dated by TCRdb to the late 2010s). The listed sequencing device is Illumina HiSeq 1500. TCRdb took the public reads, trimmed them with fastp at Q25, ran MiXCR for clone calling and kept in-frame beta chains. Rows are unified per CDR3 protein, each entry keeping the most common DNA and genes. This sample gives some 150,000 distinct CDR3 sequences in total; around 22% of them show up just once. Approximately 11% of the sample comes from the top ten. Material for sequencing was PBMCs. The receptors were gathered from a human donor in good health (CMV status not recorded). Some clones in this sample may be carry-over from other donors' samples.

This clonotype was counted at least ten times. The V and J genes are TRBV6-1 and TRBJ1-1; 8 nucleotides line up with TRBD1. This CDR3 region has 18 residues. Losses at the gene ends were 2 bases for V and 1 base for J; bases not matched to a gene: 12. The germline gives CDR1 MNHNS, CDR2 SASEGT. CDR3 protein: CASSEQGRGRIGNTEAFF. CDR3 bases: TGTGCCAGCAGTGAACAGGGCAGGGGGCGTATCGGGAACACTGAAGCTTTCTTT.

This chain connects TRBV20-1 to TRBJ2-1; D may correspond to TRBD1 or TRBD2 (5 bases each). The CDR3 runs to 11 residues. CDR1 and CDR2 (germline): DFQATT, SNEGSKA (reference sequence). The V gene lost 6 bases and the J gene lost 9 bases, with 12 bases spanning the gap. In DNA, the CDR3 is TGCAGTGCCAAGAACGGGGCTGAGCAGTTCTTC. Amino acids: CSAKNGAEQFF.

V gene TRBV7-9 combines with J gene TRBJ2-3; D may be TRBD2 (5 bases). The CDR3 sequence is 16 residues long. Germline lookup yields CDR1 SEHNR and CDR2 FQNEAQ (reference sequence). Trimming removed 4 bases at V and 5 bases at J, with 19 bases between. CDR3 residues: CASSSLGGPGKDTQYF. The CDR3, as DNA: TGTGCCAGCAGCTCACTCGGCGGGCCTGGGAAAGATACGCAGTATTTT. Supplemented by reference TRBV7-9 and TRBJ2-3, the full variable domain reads DTGVSQNPRHKITKRGQNVTFRCDPISEHNRLYWYRQTLGQGPEFLTYFQNEAQLEKSRLLSDRFSAERPKGSFSTLEIQRTEQGDSAMYLCASSSLGGPGKDTQYFGPGTRLTVL.

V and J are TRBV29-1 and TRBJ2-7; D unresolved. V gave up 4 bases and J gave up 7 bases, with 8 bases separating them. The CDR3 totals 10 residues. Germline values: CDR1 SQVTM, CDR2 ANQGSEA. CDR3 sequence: CSVASREQYF. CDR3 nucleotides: TGCAGCGTTGCCTCTCGGGAGCAGTACTTC.

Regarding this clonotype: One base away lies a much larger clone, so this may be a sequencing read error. Written as DNA, the CDR3 is TGTGCCAGCAGCTTACCTCTTAATGGAAGGGAGTCCCACAATAAGCAGTTCTTC. Its protein is CASSLPLNGRESHNKQFF. The chain joins TRBV7-6 to TRBJ2-1; D might be TRBD2 (5 bases). Germline values: CDR1 SGHVS, CDR2 FNYEAQ. The CDR3 contains 18 residues.

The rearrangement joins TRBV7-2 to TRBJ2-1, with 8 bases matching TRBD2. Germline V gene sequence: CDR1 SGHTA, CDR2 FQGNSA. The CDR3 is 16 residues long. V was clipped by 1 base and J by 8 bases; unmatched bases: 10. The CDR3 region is CASSLVGVAGPDEQFF. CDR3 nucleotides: TGTGCCAGCAGCTTAGTAGGGGTAGCGGGACCTGATGAGCAGTTCTTC. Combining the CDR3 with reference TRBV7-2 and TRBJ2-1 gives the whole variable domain GAGVSQSPSNKVTEKGKDVELRCDPISGHTALYWYRQSLGQGLEFLIYFQGNSAPDKSGLPSDRFSAERTGGSVSTLTIQRTQQEDSAVYLCASSLVGVAGPDEQFFGPGTRLTVL.

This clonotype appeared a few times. CDR3 region: CASSGGLYGYTF. In DNA form, the CDR3 reads TGTGCCAGCAGTGGGGGTCTCTATGGCTACACCTTC. The chain joins TRBV6-1 to TRBJ1-2; D remains ambiguous. V was shortened by 4 bases and J by 4 bases, with 7 bases between the two germline ends. Per germline, CDR1 MNHNS and CDR2 SASEGT. CDR3 length equals 12 residues.